The 14 T cell receptor beta chains below come from one sample, sequenced in a study of T-cell reconstitution after alpha-beta-depleted transplantation in children. A library of TCRbeta sequences, prepared with unique molecular identifiers, was generated. MiXCR, run by TCRdb on the PCR reads, gives a single entry per CDR3 protein. The sample shows nearly 200,000 distinct CDR3 sequences, roughly 6.5% of them seen only once. The input for sequencing was PBMCs, taken before TCRalphabeta/CD19-depleted stem cell transplant. The receptors here all came from a girl under three years old with combined immunodeficiency, due to receive a stem cell transplant.

This clonotype was counted many times. The chain has TRBV12-3 or TRBV12-4 and TRBJ2-7; D tentatively reads TRBD1 or TRBD2 (5 bases each). The CDR3 loop spans 17 amino acids. V was clipped by 6 bases and J by 6 bases, with 27 bases between them. The CDR3 loop reads CASSEPPKGTLIGEQYF. CDR3 coding DNA: TGTGCCAGCAGCGAACCGCCAAAGGGGACGCTAATCGGCGAGCAGTACTTC.

There are a few counts of this clonotype. The rearrangement links TRBV27 to TRBJ2-7; 8 nucleotides align to TRBD1. The CDR3 is made up of 14 amino acids. V lost 5 bases to trimming and J lost 6 bases; unmatched junction nucleotides: 9. Germline lookup yields CDR1 MNHEY and CDR2 SMNVEV (reference sequence). The CDR3 region has the DNA TGTGCCAGCAGTCTTCGGACAGGGTGGGCCGAGCAGTACTTC. Translated, it gives CASSLRTGWAEQYF.

This clonotype was observed at least ten times. CDR3 in DNA: TGCAGTGCTGCGGGACAGCTGGGCTACACCTTC. It is translated as CSAAGQLGYTF. This rearrangement joins TRBV20-1 to TRBJ1-2; 7 nucleotides line up with TRBD1. Germline CDR1 and CDR2: DFQATT and SNEGSKA (reference sequence). This CDR3 is 11 amino acids long. V shed 5 bases and J 8 bases; nucleotides not matched to a gene: 5.

This chain uses TRBV6-2 or TRBV6-3 with TRBJ2-7; 7 bases match TRBD2. CDR3 length: 14 residues. Trimming removed 6 bases from V and 2 bases from J; junction bases left unmatched: 7. Looked up from germline, CDR1 is MNHEY and CDR2 is SVGEGT. The CDR3 sequence: CASSSREGTYEQYF. CDR3 coding DNA: TGTGCCAGCAGCAGTAGGGAGGGAACCTACGAGCAGTACTTC.

This clonotype was counted at least ten times. This chain links TRBV5-1 with TRBJ2-7, with D hard to call. Germline-derived CDR1 and CDR2 are SGHRS and YFSETQ. This CDR3 has 15 amino acids. Trimming stripped 0 bases from V and 4 bases from J, with 14 bases between. The CDR3 loop reads CASSLEDQSSYEQYF. The CDR3 DNA follows: TGCGCCAGCAGCTTGGAGGACCAGTCCTCTTACGAGCAGTACTTC.

The chain uses TRBV20-1 and TRBJ2-1, with 9 bases matching TRBD1. This CDR3 is built from 14 residues. The ends lost 4 bases at V and 4 bases at J; junction bases unmatched: 5. Germline V lookup: CDR1 DFQATT, CDR2 SNEGSKA (reference sequence). CDR3 bases: TGCAGTGCTACCCCGGGACAGGGATACAATGAGCAGTTCTTC. Translation: CSATPGQGYNEQFF.

The chain is built from TRBV2 and TRBJ2-2; D is uncertain. V gave up 3 bases and J gave up 7 bases, with 6 bases separating them. The CDR3 has 12 amino acids. Germline values: CDR1 SNHLY, CDR2 FYNNEI. CDR3 sequence: CASSESVGELFF. The CDR3 nucleotides read TGTGCCAGCAGTGAGTCAGTCGGGGAGCTGTTTTTT.

Ten or more counts support this clonotype. The chain combines TRBV29-1 with TRBJ2-2; D unresolved. Trimming shortened V by 7 bases and J by 0 bases, and 15 bases separated the two germline ends. The germline CDR1 and CDR2 sequences are SQVTM and ANQGSEA. The CDR3 contains 15 residues. The CDR3 DNA is TGCAGCGCCAACCTAGTTTACGCGAACACCGGGGAGCTGTTTTTT. Residues: CSANLVYANTGELFF.

Ten or more counts support this clonotype. The rearrangement links TRBV29-1 to TRBJ1-2; D gene uncertain. This CDR3 region has 14 residues. Germline V gene sequence: CDR1 SQVTM, CDR2 ANQGSEA. Between the trimmed V and J ends, which lost 2 bases and 6 bases, there was a span of 16 bases. The CDR3 nucleotides are TGCAGCGTTGAACGGTTCGGCTCCACTAATGGCTACACCTTC. Translated, it gives CSVERFGSTNGYTF.

This clonotype was seen at least ten times. This chain links TRBV7-7 with TRBJ2-2, with TRBD1 identical over 7 bases. Germline trimming cut 5 bases from V and 6 bases from J; bases unmatched to any gene: 3. In germline, CDR1 is SSHAT, CDR2 FNYEAQ (reference sequence). This CDR3 spans 13 amino acids. The CDR3, as DNA: TGTGCCAGCAGCCCCGGGACAGCCGGGGAGCTGTTTTTT. Translation gives CASSPGTAGELFF.

This clonotype has ten or more counts. The chain recombines TRBV5-1 with TRBJ2-5, with TRBD1 matching 7 bases. Trimming took 4 bases from V and 4 from J; bases not matched to a gene: 13. Germline V gene lookup returns CDR1 SGHRS and CDR2 YFSETQ. The CDR3 spans 16 residues. Here the CDR3 DNA reads TGCGCCAGCAGCCGCATTGACAGGGAAGCTAGAGAGACCCAGTACTTC. Translation: CASSRIDREARETQYF.

Ten or more counts support this clonotype. The chain couples TRBV29-1 to TRBJ2-2; 7 bases align to TRBD2. This CDR3 is 16 amino acids long. The germline V gene encodes CDR1 SQVTM and CDR2 ANQGSEA. V gave up 5 bases and J gave up 2 bases; unmatched junction bases: 11. CDR3 in DNA: TGCAGCGTTAAGGTGATCGGGGGGACCAACACCGGGGAGCTGTTTTTT. The encoded protein is CSVKVIGGTNTGELFF.

This clonotype showed up many times. This chain links TRBV28 with TRBJ2-1; 7 nucleotides match TRBD1. The CDR3 length is 14 residues. In germline, CDR1 is MDHEN, CDR2 SYDVKM. J was trimmed by 6 bases and V by 3 bases; bases with no gene match: 5. The CDR3 sequence is CASSFMTGFNEQFF. The CDR3 DNA is TGTGCCAGCAGTTTCATGACAGGGTTCAATGAGCAGTTCTTC.

This clonotype was counted ten times or more. V is TRBV6-1 and J is TRBJ2-3, with TRBD2 identical over 9 bases. Germline V CDR1 and CDR2: MNHNS, SASEGT. With 8 bases clipped from V and 2 bases from J, the junction kept 8 bases outside the gene matches. The CDR3 contains 15 residues. Here the CDR3 DNA reads TGTGCCAGCGGACCTAGCGGGGCTTACACAGATACGCAGTATTTT. Protein: CASGPSGAYTDTQYF.